The 10 T cell receptor beta chains listed next were all sequenced from one sample in a study of blood T cells in healthy people across ages (dated by TCRdb to the mid-2010s). Libraries were constructed by 5' RACE. The sequencer was an Illumina HiSeq 2500. A second PCR of roughly 7 to 11 cycles was performed with a sample-barcoded 5' primer and a J-beta primer mix. TCRdb redid the processing of the public reads, applying fastp at Q25 and MiXCR, and retained in-frame beta chains. Rows are combined by CDR3 protein, so each entry shows the most common genes and DNA. Within this sample are 800,000 or so distinct CDR3 sequences, with 20% to 30% of them counted one time only. The ten largest clones take up under 4% of the sample. These same records also appear under a second study, on T cells of mothers and their children.

The sample was blood. These receptors were obtained from a boy aged 10-17 years in good health.

In its sample, this clonotype was seen a few times. The chain is built from TRBV15 and TRBJ1-2; possible D gene TRBD1, 5 bases. This CDR3 comprises 15 residues. Looked up from germline, CDR1 is LNHNV and CDR2 is YYDKDF (reference sequence). Deletions cut 1 base from V and 7 bases from J, with 16 bases between. In DNA form, the CDR3 reads TGTGCCACCAGCAGAGCCGGGACCGCGTTCTCTGGCTACACCTTC. Translating it yields CATSRAGTAFSGYTF.

With respect to this clonotype: The junction departs from germline at one end; a sequencing error may be responsible. The chain has TRBV12-3 or TRBV12-4 and TRBJ2-7, with 8 bases lining up with TRBD1. The CDR3 runs 14 residues. The CDR3 protein is CVSRGTGTFYEQYF. The CDR3, as DNA: TGTGTCAGCAGGGGGACAGGCACTTTCTACGAGCAGTACTTC.

The V gene is TRBV27, the J gene TRBJ2-1; D remains unclear. V shed 6 bases and J shed 6 bases, with 21 bases lying between them. This CDR3 comprises 16 residues. Per germline, CDR1 MNHEY and CDR2 SMNVEV (reference sequence). CDR3 protein: CASSRRRRSRGNEQFF. In DNA, the CDR3 is TGTGCCAGCAGCCGACGGCGGCGGTCCAGAGGCAATGAGCAGTTCTTC.

The chain employs TRBV20-1 and TRBJ1-1, with D perhaps matching TRBD1 (6 bases). V was trimmed by 3 bases and J by 10 bases, leaving 21 bases between them. CDR3 length equals 14 residues. Germline V CDR1 and CDR2: DFQATT, SNEGSKA (reference sequence). Written as DNA, the CDR3 is TGCAGTGCTAGTATCCCCTACGGGGGAGGGGGAGCTTTCTTT. It yields the protein CSASIPYGGGGAFF.

In its sample, this clonotype was seen a few times. V is TRBV29-1 and J is TRBJ2-5; 8 bases align to TRBD1. The CDR3 has 15 residues. Trimming at V came to 0 bases and at J to 5 bases, leaving 8 bases not matched to a gene. Germline lookup yields CDR1 SQVTM and CDR2 ANQGSEA. CDR3 sequence reads: CSVEDAQGALETQYF. CDR3 coding DNA: TGCAGCGTTGAAGATGCTCAGGGGGCCCTGGAGACCCAGTACTTC.

This clonotype showed up many times. The V gene is TRBV12-3 or TRBV12-4, the J gene TRBJ1-4, with 9 bases fitting TRBD1. The CDR3 is made up of 15 amino acids. V was clipped by 3 bases and J by 5 bases; unmatched bases: 4. The CDR3 sequence is CASSLGGTGNEKLFF. CDR3 in DNA: TGTGCCAGCAGTTTGGGCGGGACAGGGAATGAAAAACTGTTTTTT.

The rearrangement joins TRBV29-1 to TRBJ2-3, with D hard to call. V lost 7 bases to trimming and J lost 0 bases, with 17 bases between them. Germline CDR1 reads SQVTM; CDR2 reads ANQGSEA. The CDR3 length is 15 residues. The DNA for the CDR3 is TGCAGCGCATCGGTAGGCCTTACTAGCACAGATACGCAGTATTTT. It specifies CSASVGLTSTDTQYF.

The CDR3 reads CASSPDRRTDTQYF. DNA of the CDR3: TGTGCCAGCAGTCCGGACAGACGCACAGATACGCAGTATTTT. The chain links TRBV28 to TRBJ2-3; possibly TRBD1 for D (6 bases). Between the trimmed V and J ends, which lost 5 bases and 1 base, there was a span of 10 bases. Germline CDR1 MDHEN, CDR2 SYDVKM. The CDR3 has 14 residues.

This clonotype has a handful of counts. The J gene is TRBJ2-1, the V gene TRBV28, with 9 positions matching TRBD2. The CDR3 is made up of 15 amino acids. The V gene end was trimmed by 2 bases and the J gene end by 8 bases; junction bases not matched to a gene: 7. CDR1 MDHEN and CDR2 SYDVKM come from the germline V gene. The CDR3 nucleotides are TGTGCCAGCAGTTTAGCCGGGACTAGCACCCATGAGCAGTTCTTC. It codes for CASSLAGTSTHEQFF. The full variable domain, its missing parts supplied by reference TRBV28 and TRBJ2-1, is DVKVTQSSRYLVKRTGEKVFLECVQDMDHENMFWYRQDPGLGLRLIYFSYDVKMKEKGDIPEGYSVSREKKERFSLILESASTNQTSMYLCASSLAGTSTHEQFFGPGTRLTVL.

On this clonotype: One junction end disagrees with the germline gene, perhaps due to a read error. The rearrangement uses TRBV2 and TRBJ1-2; D not resolved. There are 14 residues in the CDR3. Per the germline V gene, CDR1 is SNHLY and CDR2 is FYNNEI. CDR3 sequence reads: CASSERDIIYDYTF. The CDR3 region has the DNA TGTGCCAGCAGTGAAAGGGATATCATCTATGACTACACCTTC.